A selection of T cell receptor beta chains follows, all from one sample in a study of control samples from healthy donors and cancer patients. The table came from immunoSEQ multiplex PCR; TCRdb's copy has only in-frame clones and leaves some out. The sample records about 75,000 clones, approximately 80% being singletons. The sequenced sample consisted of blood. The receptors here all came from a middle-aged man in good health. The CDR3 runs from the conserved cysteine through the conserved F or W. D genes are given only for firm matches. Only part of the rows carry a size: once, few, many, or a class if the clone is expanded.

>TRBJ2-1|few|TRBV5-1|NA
TGCGCCAGCAGCGCCACGTCTTACCAGGAGCAGTTCTTC
CASSATSYQEQFF
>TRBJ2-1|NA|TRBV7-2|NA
TGTGCCAGCAGCTCCCTATCTCAAAACCGGGGGTCCTACAATGAGCAGTTCTTC
CASSSLSQNRGSYNEQFF
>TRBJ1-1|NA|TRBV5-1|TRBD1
TGCGCCAGCAGCCTTCAGGGGGCGAACACTGAAGCTTTCTTT
CASSLQGANTEAFF
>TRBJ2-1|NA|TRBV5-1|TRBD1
TGCGCCAGCAGCTCACTTCTTAGGACAGGGGGTTCCTACAATGAGCAGTTCTTC
CASSSLLRTGGSYNEQFF
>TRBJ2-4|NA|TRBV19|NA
TGTGCCAGTAGTCCACCCGACAAAAACACTCAGTACTTC
CASSPPDKNTQYF
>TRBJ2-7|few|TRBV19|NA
TGTGCCAGTAGTCCAACAGGGATTTACGAGCAGTACTTC
CASSPTGIYEQYF
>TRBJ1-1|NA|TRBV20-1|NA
TGCAGTGCTAGTTGGGCGGCCGAGGACACTGAAGCTTTCTTT
CSASWAAEDTEAFF
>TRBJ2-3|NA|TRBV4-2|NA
TGTGCCAGCAGCCAACAACAGGGAAGGATAGGCACAGATACGCAGTATTTT
CASSQQQGRIGTDTQYF
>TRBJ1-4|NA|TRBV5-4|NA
TGTGCCAGCAGCTTAAAGGAGGCTAATGAAAAACTGTTTTTT
CASSLKEANEKLFF
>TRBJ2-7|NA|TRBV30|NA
TGTGCCTGGAGTGTCTCCGGGGACGAGCAGTACTTC
CAWSVSGDEQYF
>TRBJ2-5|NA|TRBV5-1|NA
TGCGCCAGCAGCTTGTATTCCGAGACCCAGTACTTC
CASSLYSETQYF
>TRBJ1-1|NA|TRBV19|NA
TGTGCCAGTAGTATATCAGCCCGATCGAACACTGAAGCTTTCTTT
CASSISARSNTEAFF
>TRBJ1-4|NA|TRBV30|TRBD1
TGTGCCTGGGAAGCAGGGGGAAGGGAAAAACTGTTTTTT
CAWEAGGREKLFF
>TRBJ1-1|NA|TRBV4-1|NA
TGCGCCAGCAGCCAAGAAAAGGTCAACACTGAAGCTTTCTTT
CASSQEKVNTEAFF
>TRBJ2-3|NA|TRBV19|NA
TGTGCCAGTAGTTGGGGGAGGAGGCGACAAGGGGTCTATACGCAGTATTTT
CASSWGRRRQGVYTQYF
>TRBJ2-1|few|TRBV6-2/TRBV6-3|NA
TGTGCCAGCAGTTCCTGGGGTTCCTACAATGAGCAGTTCTTC
CASSSWGSYNEQFF
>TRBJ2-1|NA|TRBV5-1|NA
TGCGCCAGCAGCGATTTCTTAAGCAATGAGCAGTTCTTC
CASSDFLSNEQFF
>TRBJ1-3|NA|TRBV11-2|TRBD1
TGTGCCAGCAGCCCCCGGGACAGGGCAACGAGAAACACCATATATTTT
CASSPRDRATRNTIYF
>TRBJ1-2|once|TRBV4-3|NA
TGCGCCAGCAGCCAAGCCAGGGGAGCGGCCTATGGCTACACCTTC
CASSQARGAAYGYTF
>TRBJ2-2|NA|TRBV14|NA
TGTGCCAGCAGCCCCCGGACAGCAAACAGGAACACCGGGGAGCTGTTTTTT
CASSPRTANRNTGELFF
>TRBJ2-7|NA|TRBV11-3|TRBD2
TGTGCCAGCAGCTTAGACTCCCTAGCGGGCGGGCGCTACGAGCAGTACTTC
CASSLDSLAGGRYEQYF
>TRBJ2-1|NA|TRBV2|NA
TGTGCCAGCAGTGAATTGGGAATTGTCCATGAGCAGTTCTTC
CASSELGIVHEQFF
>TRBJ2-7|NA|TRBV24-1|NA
TGTGCCACCAGTGACGCAGGGCCCCAACCCTACGAGCAGTACTTC
CATSDAGPQPYEQYF
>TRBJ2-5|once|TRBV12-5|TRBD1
TGTGCTAGTGGACAAGGACAGGGTAGAGAGACCCAGTACTTC
CASGQGQGRETQYF
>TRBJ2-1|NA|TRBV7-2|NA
TGTGCCAGCAGTAGGGACCTCAATGAGCAGTTCTTC
CASSRDLNEQFF
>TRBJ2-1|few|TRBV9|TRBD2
TGTGCCAGCAGCCCCCCAGCGGGGGTCGGGAGTACTGAGCAGTTCTTC
CASSPPAGVGSTEQFF
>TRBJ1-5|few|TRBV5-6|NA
TGTGCCAGCAGTTTCGGGACGGGCAATCAGCCCCAGCATTTT
CASSFGTGNQPQHF
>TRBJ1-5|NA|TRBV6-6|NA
TGTGCCAGCAGTAACCTCCATCAGCCCCAGCATTTT
CASSNLHQPQHF